These T cell receptor beta chains were read from a single sample in a study of response to subunit inactivated influenza vaccine. TCRdb reprocessed the RT-PCR reads with MiXCR, giving one entry per CDR3 protein. The table records around 600,000 distinct CDR3 sequences, around 11% of them present only once. These data also formed part of another study, on T cells expressing NK-cell markers.

Sample: PBMCs from blood, taken on the day of vaccination. These receptors originate from a man over 45 who received an inactivated influenza vaccine. CDR3s leave out the opening cysteine and the closing phenylalanine or tryptophan.

V: TRBV6-2/TRBV6-3
J: TRBJ1-5
CDR3: AIGGGGYQPQH

V: TRBV27
J: TRBJ2-1
CDR3: ASSQEQGGSMVNEQF

V: TRBV12-3/TRBV12-4
J: TRBJ2-3
CDR3: ASTATELTDTQY

V: TRBV20-1
J: TRBJ1-1
CDR3: SARKAGRMNTEAF

V: TRBV5-1
J: TRBJ2-3
CDR3: ASSLVSLAGGPIGTDTQY

V: TRBV12-3/TRBV12-4
J: TRBJ2-3
CDR3: ASSPRTSGRVQY

V: TRBV15
J: TRBJ2-2
CDR3: ATSRQGDTGELF

V: TRBV5-1
J: TRBJ2-5
CDR3: VSGRGDSQETQY

V: TRBV4-3
J: TRBJ2-1
CDR3: ASSLGTGEYNEQF

V: TRBV29-1
J: TRBJ2-1
CDR3: SANLGRGASNEQF

V: TRBV3-1
J: TRBJ2-1
CDR3: ASSQDPGGTWGEQF

V: TRBV12-3/TRBV12-4
J: TRBJ1-5
CDR3: ASRDRDRGNQPQH

V: TRBV28
J: TRBJ1-1
CDR3: ASSFGLGAEAF

V: TRBV7-9
J: TRBJ2-7
CDR3: ASSSLAGRYEQY

V: TRBV29-1
J: TRBJ2-7
CDR3: SVDGDGDEQY

V: TRBV12-3/TRBV12-4
J: TRBJ1-5
CDR3: ASSVTGDQPQH

V: TRBV27
J: TRBJ2-7
CDR3: ASRSQYRNHEQY

V: TRBV6-4
J: TRBJ2-3
CDR3: ASSETHTDTQY

V: TRBV7-2
J: TRBJ1-1
CDR3: ASSLAGDLNTEAF

V: TRBV7-6
J: TRBJ2-1
CDR3: ASSPWRDRAPYNEQF

V: TRBV30
J: TRBJ2-7
CDR3: AWSGPGTSGGYEQY

V: TRBV7-8
J: TRBJ2-5
CDR3: ASRPTSGGGQETQY

V: TRBV3-1
J: TRBJ1-1
CDR3: ASSRTTTHHEAF

V: TRBV28
J: TRBJ2-1
CDR3: ASSWGLAGRMYNEQF

V: TRBV7-9
J: TRBJ2-1
CDR3: ASSLRSLAYNEQF

V: TRBV4-3
J: TRBJ1-4
CDR3: ASSQENRSPNEKLF

V: TRBV20-1
J: TRBJ2-7
CDR3: SARTSGRVPYEQY

V: TRBV11-2
J: TRBJ2-5
CDR3: ASSLDTWYQETQY

V: TRBV12-3/TRBV12-4
J: TRBJ2-2
CDR3: ASSLGSQTGELF

V: TRBV5-1
J: TRBJ2-6
CDR3: ASSLSTARSGANVLT